This T cell receptor (beta chain) stems from a study of response to subunit inactivated influenza vaccine. This clonotype was seen only a few times. What it recognizes is unknown. Per the germline V gene, CDR1 is DFQATT and CDR2 is SNEGSKA (reference sequence). The CDR3 totals 14 residues. Trimming cost V 4 bases and J 7 bases; bases outside gene matches: 6. TCRdb reanalysed the RT-PCR reads using MiXCR and keeps one entry per CDR3 protein. The repertoire holds about 180,000 distinct CDR3 sequences, with around a tenth as singletons. Study conclusions and caveats: That few new T cells are recruited by each seasonal influenza vaccination was the authors' suggestion.

This clonotype originated in a man between 50 and 59 years old who received an inactivated influenza vaccine. The sequenced sample was non-naive T cells sorted from PBMCs, obtained on the day of vaccination. The J gene is TRBJ2-1, the V gene TRBV20-1; 11 nucleotides agree with TRBD2. The CDR3, as DNA: TGCAGTGCTAAAAAAGGGACTAGCGGTAATGAGCAGTTCTTC. Protein: CSAKKGTSGNEQFF.